The rows below give T cell receptor beta chains drawn from one sample of a study of vaccination effects on CD4 cells after COVID-19. Clones were read by immunoSEQ multiplex PCR, and TCRdb kept only the in-frame ones, dropping some. This sample has about 17,000 clones, with 65% to 75% found just once. These receptors have no identified antigens. The sample in question was CD4+ T cells from PBMCs cultured with SARS-CoV-2 spike peptides, obtained after COVID-19 vaccination. The receptors stem from a human donor who had a prior SARS-CoV-2 infection. Both conserved end residues are part of each CDR3. D genes are given only for firm matches. Clone size is given for some rows only: seen once, a few or many times, or a class if the clone is expanded.

>TRBV2|.|TRBJ1-2|.
CASSGGGAGYGYTF
TGTGCCAGCTCGGGGGGTGGGGCTGGCTATGGCTACACCTTC
>TRBV27|.|TRBJ1-4|.
CASSSFGFFGSNNEKLFF
TGTGCCAGCAGTTCGTTCGGTTTTTTCGGGAGTAATAATGAAAAACTGTTTTTT
>TRBV24-1|TRBD1|TRBJ1-1|.
CATRPTGGGTEAFF
TGTGCCACGAGGCCGACAGGGGGTGGCACTGAAGCTTTCTTT
>TRBV7-9|TRBD1|TRBJ2-5|.
CASSDPGQGAETQYF
TGTGCCAGCAGCGACCCTGGACAGGGGGCGGAGACCCAGTACTTC
>TRBV7-9|.|TRBJ1-2|.
CASSFWGGGYTF
TGTGCCAGCAGCTTTTGGGGAGGAGGCTACACCTTC
>TRBV3-1/TRBV3-2|TRBD1|TRBJ2-2|.
CASSPRDRDTGELFF
TGTGCCAGCAGCCCCCGGGACAGGGACACCGGGGAGCTGTTTTTT
>TRBV5-6|TRBD1|TRBJ1-6|.
CASSHLGQGSQNSPLHF
TGTGCCAGCAGCCACCTGGGACAGGGAAGCCAAAATTCACCCCTCCACTTT
>TRBV3-1/TRBV3-2|.|TRBJ1-1|few
CASSQAGVGEAFF
TGTGCCAGCAGCCAAGCAGGGGTTGGGGAAGCTTTCTTT
>TRBV7-7|TRBD2|TRBJ2-5|.
CASSLGVGGGSETQYF
TGTGCTAGCAGCTTAGGGGTCGGCGGGGGAAGCGAGACCCAGTACTTC
>TRBV30|.|TRBJ2-7|few
CAWSNYGLDSEQYF
TGTGCCTGGAGTAACTACGGATTGGACTCCGAGCAGTACTTC
>TRBV30|.|TRBJ2-1|.
CAWSGALASKYNEQFF
TGTGCCTGGAGTGGGGCCCTAGCGTCCAAGTACAATGAGCAGTTCTTC
>TRBV10-3|.|TRBJ1-1|.
CAISGEGIEAFF
TGTGCCATCAGTGGAGAAGGGATTGAAGCTTTCTTT
>TRBV29-1|TRBD1|TRBJ2-1|.
CSVSDRGGYNEQFF
TGCAGCGTATCGGACAGGGGTGGCTACAATGAGCAGTTCTTC
>TRBV9|.|TRBJ2-7|.
CASSPNPTGAYEQYF
TGTGCCAGCAGCCCGAACCCGACAGGCGCCTACGAGCAGTACTTC
>TRBV3-1/TRBV3-2|TRBD2|TRBJ2-1|.
CASSRGLAGNNEQFF
TGTGCCAGCAGCCGGGGACTAGCGGGAAACAATGAGCAGTTCTTC
>TRBV7-2|TRBD1|TRBJ1-1|.
CASSFTGGNTEAFF
TGTGCCAGCAGCTTTACAGGGGGCAACACTGAAGCTTTCTTT
>TRBV4-1|.|TRBJ2-6|once
CASSHRPPPGANVLTF
TGCGCCAGCAGCCACCGACCGCCGCCTGGGGCCAACGTCCTGACTTTC
>TRBV7-9|.|TRBJ2-7|.
CASSGDVYEQYF
TGTGCCAGCAGCGGAGACGTATACGAGCAGTACTTC
>TRBV15|.|TRBJ2-7|.
CATSRDHSEQYF
TGTGCCACCAGCAGAGACCACAGCGAGCAGTACTTC
>TRBV6-1|TRBD1|TRBJ1-5|.
CASSEDRGSYSNQPQHF
TGTGCCAGCAGTGAAGACAGGGGGAGTTATAGCAATCAGCCCCAGCATTTT
>TRBV18|TRBD1|TRBJ2-7|.
CASSPPTGGYEQYF
TGTGCCAGCTCACCACCGACAGGGGGCTACGAGCAGTACTTC
>TRBV6-1|.|TRBJ2-7|.
CASSEVTAYEQYF
TGTGCCAGCAGTGAAGTTACAGCCTACGAGCAGTACTTC
>TRBV7-3|TRBD2|TRBJ2-1|.
CASSFASGSNEQFF
TGTGCCAGCAGCTTTGCTAGCGGGTCTAATGAGCAGTTCTTC
>TRBV5-1|.|TRBJ1-2|once
CASSWEGPGYGYTF
TGCGCCAGCAGCTGGGAGGGACCTGGTTACGGCTACACCTTC
>TRBV10-3|.|TRBJ2-7|.
CAISDYSRIGEQYF
TGTGCCATCAGTGATTATAGTCGGATAGGCGAGCAGTACTTC
>TRBV6-1|.|TRBJ2-1|.
CASSEVDLQDEQFF
TGTGCCAGCAGTGAAGTTGACCTTCAAGATGAGCAGTTCTTC
>TRBV13|.|TRBJ1-1|once
CASSLVAAPKAFF
TGTGCCAGCAGCTTAGTAGCGGCCCCGAAAGCTTTCTTT
>TRBV9|TRBD1|TRBJ2-7|few
CASSGQGSYEQYF
TGTGCCAGCAGCGGACAGGGGTCCTACGAGCAGTACTTC
>TRBV2|TRBD2|TRBJ2-3|.
CASSEQAGIAGGVDTQYF
TGTGCCAGCAGTGAACAAGCCGGTATAGCGGGGGGGGTAGATACGCAGTATTTT
>TRBV27|TRBD1|TRBJ1-1|.
CASRVNRGGNTEAFF
TGTGCCAGCAGGGTGAACAGGGGAGGGAACACTGAAGCTTTCTTT
>TRBV23-1|.|TRBJ2-7|.
CASSHDAWDPLKGVLSYEQYF
TGCGCCAGCAGTCATGACGCCTGGGACCCCCTGAAGGGGGTCCTCTCCTACGAGCAGTACTTC
>TRBV5-4|TRBD2|TRBJ2-1|.
CASSLTSGGMDEQFF
TGTGCCAGCAGCTTGACTAGCGGGGGGATGGATGAGCAGTTCTTC
>TRBV27|.|TRBJ2-5|.
CASRNRDLQETQYF
TGTGCCAGCAGAAACAGGGACCTTCAAGAGACCCAGTACTTC
>TRBV7-9|.|TRBJ2-1|.
CAIRSEDSYNEQFF
TGTGCCATACGAAGTGAGGACTCCTACAATGAGCAGTTCTTC
>TRBV5-1|TRBD2|TRBJ2-1|few
CASSSLAGAYNEQFF
TGCGCCAGCAGCTCATTAGCGGGGGCATACAATGAGCAGTTCTTC
>TRBV18|.|TRBJ1-2|.
CASSPQTRDTHGYTF
TGTGCCAGCTCACCCCAGACCCGGGATACCCATGGCTACACCTTC
>TRBV10-3|.|TRBJ2-1|.
CAISEGGSLYNEQFF
TGTGCCATCAGCGAAGGGGGGAGTTTATACAATGAGCAGTTCTTC
>TRBV5-1|.|TRBJ2-7|.
CASNGAGDEQYF
TGCGCCAGCAACGGGGCCGGAGACGAGCAGTACTTC
>TRBV4-1|.|TRBJ2-3|.
CASSQGPLAADTQYF
TGCGCCAGCAGCCAAGGCCCACTAGCAGCAGATACGCAGTATTTT
>TRBV10-3|.|TRBJ1-2|few
CAISEGHPRSINYGYTF
TGTGCCATCAGTGAAGGCCACCCGAGATCTATTAACTATGGCTACACCTTC
>TRBV9|TRBD1|TRBJ2-7|.
CASSVDGTAAYEQYF
TGTGCCAGCAGCGTAGACGGGACAGCTGCCTACGAGCAGTACTTC
>TRBV6-5|TRBD2|TRBJ2-1|.
CATWTSGRSYNEQFF
TGTGCCACCTGGACTAGCGGGAGGTCCTACAATGAGCAGTTCTTC
>TRBV7-8|.|TRBJ2-1|.
CASSLFGRTSYNEQFF
TGTGCCAGCAGCTTATTCGGGCGGACGTCTTACAATGAGCAGTTCTTC
>TRBV20-1|.|TRBJ1-1|few
CSASVGGTTEAFF
TGCAGTGCTAGTGTGGGGGGGACCACTGAAGCTTTCTTT
>TRBV20-1|.|TRBJ2-3|once
CSASYTDTQYF
TGCAGTGCTAGTTACACAGATACGCAGTATTTT
>TRBV15|TRBD1|TRBJ1-5|.
CATSRDWYRGQQPQHF
TGTGCCACCAGCAGAGATTGGTACAGGGGGCAACAGCCCCAGCATTTT
>TRBV7-2|.|TRBJ2-7|few
CASSLGRVPYEQYF
TGTGCCAGCAGCTTAGGCAGGGTCCCCTACGAGCAGTACTTC
>TRBV5-1|TRBD2|TRBJ2-7|few
CASSLVASGKNSYEQYF
TGCGCCAGCAGCTTGGTAGCCAGCGGGAAGAACTCCTACGAGCAGTACTTC
>TRBV7-8|.|TRBJ1-5|.
CASSFQRGLNQPQHF
TGTGCCAGCAGCTTCCAGCGGGGCCTCAATCAGCCCCAGCATTTT
>TRBV5-1|.|TRBJ2-1|few
CASSTGPEGAHNEQFF
TGCGCCAGCAGCACTGGCCCGGAGGGCGCCCACAATGAGCAGTTCTTC
>TRBV10-3|TRBD1|TRBJ2-2|.
CAIGQDRSGELFF
TGTGCCATCGGACAGGACAGGTCCGGGGAGCTGTTTTTT
>TRBV12-3/TRBV12-4|.|TRBJ1-4|.
CASSRRREKLFF
TGTGCCAGCAGCCGGAGGAGGGAAAAACTGTTTTTT
>TRBV30|.|TRBJ2-1|.
CAWSRDFRQLQIYNEQFF
TGTGCCTGGAGCCGGGACTTCAGGCAACTACAGATCTACAATGAGCAGTTCTTC
>TRBV12-3/TRBV12-4|TRBD2|TRBJ2-7|.
CASGGESEQYF
TGTGCCAGCGGGGGGGAGTCCGAGCAGTACTTC
>TRBV9|.|TRBJ1-1|.
CASSVDQAPNTEAFF
TGTGCCAGCAGCGTAGATCAGGCCCCGAACACTGAAGCTTTCTTT